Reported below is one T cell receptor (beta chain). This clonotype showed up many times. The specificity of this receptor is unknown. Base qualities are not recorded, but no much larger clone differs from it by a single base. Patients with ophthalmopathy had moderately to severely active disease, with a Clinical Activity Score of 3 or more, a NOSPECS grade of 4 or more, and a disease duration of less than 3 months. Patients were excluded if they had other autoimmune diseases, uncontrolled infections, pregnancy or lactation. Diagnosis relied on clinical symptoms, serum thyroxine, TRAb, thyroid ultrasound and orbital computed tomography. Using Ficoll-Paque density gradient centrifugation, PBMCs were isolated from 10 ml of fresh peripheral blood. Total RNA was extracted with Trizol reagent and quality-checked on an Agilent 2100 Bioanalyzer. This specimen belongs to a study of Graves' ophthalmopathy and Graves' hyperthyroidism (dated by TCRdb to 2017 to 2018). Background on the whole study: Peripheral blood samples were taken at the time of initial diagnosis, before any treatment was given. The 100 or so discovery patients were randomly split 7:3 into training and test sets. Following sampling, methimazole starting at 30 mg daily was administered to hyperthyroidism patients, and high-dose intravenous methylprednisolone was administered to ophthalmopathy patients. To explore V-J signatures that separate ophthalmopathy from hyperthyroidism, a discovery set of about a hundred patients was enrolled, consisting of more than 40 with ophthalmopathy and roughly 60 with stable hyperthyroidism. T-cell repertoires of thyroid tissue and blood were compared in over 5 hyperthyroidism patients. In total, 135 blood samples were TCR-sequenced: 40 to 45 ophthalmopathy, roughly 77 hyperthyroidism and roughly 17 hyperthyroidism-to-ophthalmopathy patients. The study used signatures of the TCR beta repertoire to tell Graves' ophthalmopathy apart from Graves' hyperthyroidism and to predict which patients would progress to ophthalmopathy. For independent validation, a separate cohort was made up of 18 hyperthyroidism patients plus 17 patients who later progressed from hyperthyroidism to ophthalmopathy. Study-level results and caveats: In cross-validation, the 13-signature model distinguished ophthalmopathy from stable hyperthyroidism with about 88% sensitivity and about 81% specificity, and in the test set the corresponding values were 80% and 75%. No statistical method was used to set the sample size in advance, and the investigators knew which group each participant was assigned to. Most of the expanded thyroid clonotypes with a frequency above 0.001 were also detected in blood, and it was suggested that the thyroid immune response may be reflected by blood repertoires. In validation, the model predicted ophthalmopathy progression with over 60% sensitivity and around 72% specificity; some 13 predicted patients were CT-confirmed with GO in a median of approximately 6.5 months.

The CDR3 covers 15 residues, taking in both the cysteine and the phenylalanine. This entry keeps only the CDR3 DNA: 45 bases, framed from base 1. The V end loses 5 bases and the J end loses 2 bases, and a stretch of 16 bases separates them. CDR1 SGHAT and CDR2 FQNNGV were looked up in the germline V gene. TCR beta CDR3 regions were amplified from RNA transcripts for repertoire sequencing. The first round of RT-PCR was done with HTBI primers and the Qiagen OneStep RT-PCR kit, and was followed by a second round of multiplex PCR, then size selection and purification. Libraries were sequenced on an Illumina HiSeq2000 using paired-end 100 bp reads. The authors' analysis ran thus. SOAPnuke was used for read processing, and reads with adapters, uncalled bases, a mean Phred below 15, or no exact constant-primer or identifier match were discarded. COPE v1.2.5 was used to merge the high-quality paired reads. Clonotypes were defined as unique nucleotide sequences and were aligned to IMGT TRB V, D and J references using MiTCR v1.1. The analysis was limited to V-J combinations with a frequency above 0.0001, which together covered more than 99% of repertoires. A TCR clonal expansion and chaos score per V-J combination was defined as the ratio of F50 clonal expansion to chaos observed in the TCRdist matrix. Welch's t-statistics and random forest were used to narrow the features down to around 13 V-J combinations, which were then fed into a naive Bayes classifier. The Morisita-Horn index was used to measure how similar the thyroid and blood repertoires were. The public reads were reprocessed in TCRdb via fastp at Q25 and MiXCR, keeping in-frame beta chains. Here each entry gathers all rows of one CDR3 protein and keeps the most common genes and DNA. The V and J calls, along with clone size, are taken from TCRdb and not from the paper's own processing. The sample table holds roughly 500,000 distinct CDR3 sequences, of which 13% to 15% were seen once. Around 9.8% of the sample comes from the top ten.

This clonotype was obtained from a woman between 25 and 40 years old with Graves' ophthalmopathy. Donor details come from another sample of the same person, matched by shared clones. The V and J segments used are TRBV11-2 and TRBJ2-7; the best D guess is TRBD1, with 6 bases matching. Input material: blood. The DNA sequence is TGTGCCAGCAGCCGCTTCACAGGGTTACCCTACGAGCAGTACTTC. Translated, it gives CASSRFTGLPYEQYF.